One and the same sample provided the 22 T cell receptor beta chains below, sequenced in a study of early stage breast cancer tumors. Profiled with immunoSEQ multiplex PCR; TCRdb holds only in-frame clones, not every one. Of tens of thousands of clones listed, around three quarters were seen once; the top ten hold approximately 35%. The sequenced sample consisted of blood. Source of these receptors: a person aged 50-59 years with breast cancer.

This clone was counted a few times. The chain is built from TRBV27 and TRBJ2-5; 8 nucleotides align to TRBD2. The length of the CDR3 is 15 residues. Germline trimming cut 6 bases from V and 2 bases from J; bases unmatched to any gene: 8. Germline V gene data show CDR1 as MNHEY and CDR2 as SMNVEV (reference sequence). This chain's CDR3 is CASSPGLVGQETQYF. For the CDR3, the DNA is TGTGCCAGCAGCCCGGGACTAGTGGGACAAGAGACCCAGTACTTC.

The V call is TRBV7-9, the J call TRBJ2-3; 11 bases align to TRBD2. Germline CDR1 reads SEHNR; CDR2 reads FQNEAQ (reference sequence). The CDR3 runs 19 residues. Unmatched junction bases numbered 14, after V lost 5 bases and J lost 1 base. The CDR3 here is CASSTQRTSGWAGTDTQYF. CDR3 nucleotide sequence: TGTGCCAGCAGCACGCAAAGGACTAGCGGGTGGGCGGGCACAGATACGCAGTATTTT.

The chain joins TRBV9 to TRBJ2-7; tentatively, D is TRBD2 (5 bases). The germline gives CDR1 SGDLS, CDR2 YYNGEE. The CDR3 consists of 13 residues. The V end was cut by 0 bases, the J end by 7 bases, with 11 bases between. In DNA form, the CDR3 reads TGTGCCAGCAGCGTAGGAGCCACGGGGGAGCAGTACTTC. Translation gives CASSVGATGEQYF.

V and J are TRBV29-1 and TRBJ2-5; maybe TRBD1 (6 bases). V was trimmed by 4 bases and J by 1 base, leaving 10 bases between them. CDR1 and CDR2 from the germline V gene are SQVTM and ANQGSEA. There are 13 residues in the CDR3. The chain's CDR3 is CSVGGQGQETQYF. Here the CDR3 DNA reads TGCAGCGTTGGGGGGCAGGGCCAAGAGACCCAGTACTTC.

V and J are TRBV14 and TRBJ1-1, with TRBD1 matching 7 bases. Germline-derived CDR1 and CDR2 are SGHDN and FVKESK. J gave up 0 bases and V 3 bases, and 4 bases lay outside the gene matches. The CDR3 consists of 15 residues. As DNA, the CDR3 is TGTGCCAGCAGCCAGACAGGGTTTATGAACACTGAAGCTTTCTTT. It is translated as CASSQTGFMNTEAFF.

The chain joins TRBV9 to TRBJ2-7, with D unresolved. The CDR3 has 14 residues. Germline-derived CDR1 and CDR2 are SGDLS and YYNGEE. V lost 0 bases to trimming and J lost 1 base, with 8 bases between them. CDR3 sequence reads: CASSVGDGSYEQYF. The CDR3 DNA is TGTGCCAGCAGCGTAGGAGACGGATCCTACGAGCAGTACTTC.

This clone appeared a few times. The chain is built from TRBV12-5 and TRBJ1-1; D unresolved. This CDR3 contains 13 residues. V was clipped by 6 bases and J by 1 base, with 9 bases between them. The germline gives CDR1 LGHNT, CDR2 FRNRAP. This CDR3 reads CASGKTENTEAFF. DNA for the CDR3: TGTGCTAGTGGCAAGACCGAGAACACTGAAGCTTTCTTT.

The V gene is TRBV27, the J gene TRBJ2-7, with a tentative D call TRBD1 (5 bases). V was pared by 2 bases and J by 0 bases, with 11 bases between. This CDR3 has 15 residues. Germline V gene sequence: CDR1 MNHEY, CDR2 SMNVEV (reference sequence). The CDR3 coding sequence is TGTGCCAGCAGTTTAGGGCAGGGTAACTCCTACGAGCAGTACTTC. Its protein is CASSLGQGNSYEQYF.

The chain has TRBV19 and TRBJ2-7; TRBD1 agrees at 7 bases. Unmatched junction bases numbered 5, after V lost 4 bases and J lost 2 bases. This CDR3 has 14 residues. CDR1 and CDR2 from the germline V gene are LNHDA and SQIVND (reference sequence). The CDR3 DNA sequence: TGTGCCAGTAGTACCGGGACAGTACCCTACGAGCAGTACTTC. Translated: CASSTGTVPYEQYF.

The chain couples TRBV2 to TRBJ2-3, with 8 bases aligning to TRBD2. In germline, CDR1 is SNHLY, CDR2 FYNNEI. The CDR3 loop spans 18 amino acids. The trim removed 4 bases at V and 8 bases at J, leaving 20 bases unmatched. The chain's CDR3 is CASSARRREAPTGGTQYF. DNA of the CDR3: TGTGCCAGCAGTGCTCGACGGCGGGAGGCCCCAACCGGGGGTACGCAGTATTTT.

On this clone itself: Different DNA sequences within this sample yield the same CDR3. The CDR3 here is CASSYGQNTEAFF. The CDR3 coding sequence is TGTGCCAGCAGTTACGGGCAGAACACTGAAGCTTTCTTT. J is TRBJ1-1 and V is TRBV6-5; the D is unclear. Germline CDR1 reads MNHEY; CDR2 reads SVGAGI. This CDR3 has 13 amino acids. V lost 2 bases and J lost 1, with 5 bases in between.

The V call is TRBV5-1, the J call TRBJ2-1; TRBD1 matches 7 bases. The length of the CDR3 is 16 residues. Germline lookup yields CDR1 SGHRS and CDR2 YFSETQ. Germline trimming cut 0 bases from V and 1 base from J; bases unmatched to any gene: 4. The CDR3 nucleotides read TGCGCCAGCAGCTTGGAGGGGACAGAATCCTACAATGAGCAGTTCTTC. Translation gives CASSLEGTESYNEQFF.

This chain connects TRBV30 to TRBJ2-1, with 7 bases lining up with TRBD1. Per the germline V gene, CDR1 is GTSNPN and CDR2 is SVGIG (reference sequence). The J segment lost 10 bases and the V segment lost 4 bases, leaving 25 bases of the junction unmatched. The CDR3 sequence is 18 residues long. The CDR3 DNA reads as TGTGCCTGGAACAAACCGGGACAGCGTTACTTAGGTAGTCGCGAGCAGTTCTTC. Its protein is CAWNKPGQRYLGSREQFF.

The chain is built from TRBV12-5 and TRBJ2-3, with D tentatively TRBD1 (5 bases). In germline, CDR1 is LGHNT, CDR2 FRNRAP. The CDR3 covers 19 residues. V was cut by 0 bases and J by 2 bases, with 21 bases left in between. CDR3 coding DNA: TGTGCTAGTGGTTTGGTTTGGGTAAACGACAGATTGCACACAGATACGCAGTATTTT. It codes for CASGLVWVNDRLHTDTQYF.

This chain joins TRBV9 and TRBJ2-7, with TRBD2 matching over 8 bases. CDR1 SGDLS and CDR2 YYNGEE come from the germline V gene. The CDR3 is 15 amino acids. The V gene end was trimmed by 3 bases and the J gene end by 5 bases; junction bases not matched to a gene: 10. Here the CDR3 reads CASSDPQREPDEQYF. The CDR3 DNA is TGTGCCAGCAGCGACCCGCAGCGGGAGCCTGACGAGCAGTACTTC.

The chain employs TRBV18 and TRBJ2-4, with D perhaps matching TRBD2 (5 bases). CDR3 length: 14 amino acids. Germline CDR1 KGHSH, CDR2 LQKENI. V was trimmed by 6 bases and J by 9 bases, leaving 18 bases between them. The CDR3 loop reads CASSREGIYGIQYF. The CDR3 DNA follows: TGTGCCAGCTCCCGGGAAGGTATTTACGGCATTCAGTACTTC.

The rearrangement uses TRBV19 and TRBJ1-1, with D perhaps matching TRBD1 (5 bases). V lost 4 bases to trimming and J lost 2 bases, with 17 bases between them. The CDR3 is 16 residues long. The germline CDR1 and CDR2 sequences are LNHDA and SQIVND (reference sequence). CDR3 residues: CASSTPLGTANTEAFF. The CDR3 nucleotides are TGTGCCAGTAGTACCCCACTCGGGACCGCCAACACTGAAGCTTTCTTT. Complete variable domain (other parts from reference TRBV19 and TRBJ1-1): DGGITQSPKYLFRKEGQNVTLSCEQNLNHDAMYWYRQDPGQGLRLIYYSQIVNDFQKGDIAEGYSVSREKKESFPLTVTSAQKNPTAFYLCASSTPLGTANTEAFFGQGTRLTVV.

The J gene is TRBJ2-7, the V gene TRBV19; 9 bases map to TRBD1. CDR3 length: 16 amino acids. Per germline, CDR1 LNHDA and CDR2 SQIVND (reference sequence). The V segment lost 4 bases and the J segment 2 bases; nucleotides outside the gene matches: 9. CDR3 residues: CASSRSWDRATYEQYF. As DNA, the CDR3 is TGTGCCAGTAGTAGGTCCTGGGACAGGGCCACCTACGAGCAGTACTTC.

This chain connects TRBV4-2 to TRBJ2-7, with a possible D match to TRBD1 (5 bases). The CDR3 is 15 residues long. Trimming removed 5 bases at V and 1 base at J, with 15 bases between. Germline CDR1 and CDR2: LGHNA and YNFKEQ. As DNA, the CDR3 is TGTGCCAGCAGCACCCGTGAAGGGGATTCCTACGAGCAGTACTTC. Encoded protein: CASSTREGDSYEQYF.

V usage is TRBV30 and J usage is TRBJ1-2; a possible D gene is TRBD1 (5 bases). Trimming removed 2 bases at V and 6 bases at J, with 13 bases between. Germline CDR1 GTSNPN, CDR2 SVGIG (reference sequence). CDR3 length: 13 residues. As DNA, the CDR3 is TGTGCCTGGAGTCGGTCAGGGTACCATGGCTACACCTTC. This codes for CAWSRSGYHGYTF.

The chain carries TRBV2 and TRBJ2-3; possible D gene TRBD1, 6 bases. CDR1 and CDR2 from the germline V gene are SNHLY and FYNNEI. V gave up 4 bases and J gave up 0 bases, with 11 bases separating them. This CDR3 region has 15 residues. The CDR3 DNA is TGTGCCAGCAGTGCTGGACAGTACAGCACAGATACGCAGTATTTT. Its protein product is CASSAGQYSTDTQYF.

The V and J genes are TRBV6-5 and TRBJ2-3, with 7 bases aligning to TRBD1. V gave up 7 bases and J gave up 0 bases; unmatched junction bases: 1. Germline V CDR1 and CDR2: MNHEY, SVGAGI. The CDR3 length is 13 residues. This CDR3 reads CASKGASTDTQYF. CDR3 bases: TGTGCCAGCAAGGGGGCCAGCACAGATACGCAGTATTTT.